Listed below are T cell receptor beta chains from one sample, sequenced in a study of T cells in Graves' hyperthyroidism and ophthalmopathy. TCRdb used MiXCR to reprocess the multiplex PCR reads, holding one entry per CDR3 protein. The sample comprises around 450,000 distinct CDR3 sequences, 15% to 17% of which are singletons, and about 7.7% rests with the top ten. Sequencing was carried out using blood. The receptors shown here come from a woman between 18 and 29 years old with Graves' hyperthyroidism. CDR3s include the opening cysteine and the closing phenylalanine or tryptophan. The order of the fields is J gene, D gene, CDR3 length, clone size, V gene, CDR3 protein, CDR3 DNA. The D gene is left open where the match is weak. Clone sizes are given selectively: once, few, many, or a class where the clone is expanded.

j_gene: TRBJ1-1
d_gene: NA
len: 14
abundance: many
v_gene: TRBV5-1
CDR3aa: CASSNDSMNTEAFF
CDR3nt: TGCGCCAGCAGCAACGACAGTATGAACACTGAAGCTTTCTTT

j_gene: TRBJ2-7
d_gene: TRBD2
len: 14
abundance: many
v_gene: TRBV6-1
CDR3aa: CASSEEAGPYEQYF
CDR3nt: TGTGCCAGCAGTGAAGAAGCGGGACCCTACGAGCAGTACTTC

j_gene: TRBJ2-1
d_gene: NA
len: 13
abundance: few
v_gene: TRBV19
CDR3aa: CASSQGPYNEQFF
CDR3nt: TGTGCCAGTAGTCAGGGCCCCTACAATGAGCAGTTCTTC

j_gene: TRBJ1-2
d_gene: NA
len: 14
abundance: few
v_gene: TRBV18
CDR3aa: CASSPEKGKKGYTF
CDR3nt: TGTGCCAGCTCACCAGAGAAAGGGAAAAAGGGCTACACCTTC

j_gene: TRBJ2-7
d_gene: NA
len: 13
abundance: few
v_gene: TRBV5-6
CDR3aa: CASSKGATGEQYF
CDR3nt: TGTGCCAGCAGTAAAGGGGCAACGGGGGAGCAGTACTTC

j_gene: TRBJ1-2
d_gene: NA
len: 13
abundance: many
v_gene: TRBV20-1
CDR3aa: CSAEAEGLRGYTF
CDR3nt: TGCAGTGCCGAAGCGGAGGGTCTGCGCGGCTACACCTTC

j_gene: TRBJ1-2
d_gene: TRBD1
len: 16
abundance: NA
v_gene: TRBV11-2
CDR3aa: CASSQGWTGTGYGYTF
CDR3nt: TGCGCCAGCAGCCAAGGCTGGACAGGGACGGGGTATGGCTACACCTTC

j_gene: TRBJ2-7
d_gene: TRBD1
len: 15
abundance: many
v_gene: TRBV3-1
CDR3aa: CASSLRGQGRYEQYF
CDR3nt: TGTGCCAGCAGCCTTCGGGGACAGGGAAGGTACGAGCAGTACTTC

j_gene: TRBJ2-2
d_gene: NA
len: 13
abundance: many
v_gene: TRBV5-1
CDR3aa: CASSPFEAGELFF
CDR3nt: TGCGCCAGCAGTCCCTTTGAGGCCGGGGAGCTGTTTTTT

j_gene: TRBJ1-1
d_gene: NA
len: 13
abundance: many
v_gene: TRBV7-3
CDR3aa: CASSFGRTTEAFF
CDR3nt: TGTGCCAGCAGCTTTGGGCGGACCACTGAAGCTTTCTTT

j_gene: TRBJ1-2
d_gene: NA
len: 13
abundance: few
v_gene: TRBV9
CDR3aa: CASSEGRGAGYTF
CDR3nt: TGTGCCAGCAGCGAGGGGCGGGGAGCCGGCTACACCTTC

j_gene: TRBJ2-3
d_gene: TRBD1
len: 15
abundance: many
v_gene: TRBV2
CDR3aa: CASRADRGRTDTQYF
CDR3nt: TGTGCCAGCAGAGCTGACAGGGGGCGCACAGATACGCAGTATTTT

j_gene: TRBJ2-3
d_gene: TRBD2
len: 17
abundance: many
v_gene: TRBV5-6
CDR3aa: CASSLEVAGGSLDTQYF
CDR3nt: TGTGCCAGCAGCTTGGAGGTAGCGGGGGGGTCGCTGGATACGCAGTATTTT

j_gene: TRBJ1-6
d_gene: NA
len: 14
abundance: many
v_gene: TRBV20-1
CDR3aa: CSAQSGTENSPLHF
CDR3nt: TGCAGTGCCCAGTCCGGGACGGAGAATTCACCCCTCCACTTT

j_gene: TRBJ2-5
d_gene: NA
len: 16
abundance: NA
v_gene: TRBV15
CDR3aa: CATSTRRDTIQETQYF
CDR3nt: TGTGCCACCAGCACACGCCGGGATACGATACAAGAGACCCAGTACTTC

j_gene: TRBJ1-3
d_gene: NA
len: 13
abundance: few
v_gene: TRBV12-3/TRBV12-4
CDR3aa: CASSLRTGNTIYF
CDR3nt: TGTGCCAGCAGTTTAAGGACAGGAAACACCATATATTTT

j_gene: TRBJ2-7
d_gene: NA
len: 12
abundance: many
v_gene: TRBV7-9
CDR3aa: CASSLIGNEQYF
CDR3nt: TGTGCCAGCAGCTTAATTGGGAATGAGCAGTACTTC